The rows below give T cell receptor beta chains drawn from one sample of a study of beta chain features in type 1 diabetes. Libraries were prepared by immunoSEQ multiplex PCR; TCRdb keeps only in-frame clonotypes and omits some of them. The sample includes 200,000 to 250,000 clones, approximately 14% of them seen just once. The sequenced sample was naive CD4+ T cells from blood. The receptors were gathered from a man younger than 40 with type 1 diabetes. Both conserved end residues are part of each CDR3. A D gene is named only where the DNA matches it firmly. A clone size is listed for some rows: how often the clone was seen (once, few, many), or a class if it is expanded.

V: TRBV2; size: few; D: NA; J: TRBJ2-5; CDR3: CASTAGLAETQYF; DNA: TGTGCCAGCACCGCGGGGCTAGCTGAGACCCAGTACTTC
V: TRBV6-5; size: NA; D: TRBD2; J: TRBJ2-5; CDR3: CASSRGLAGQETQYF; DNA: TGTGCCAGCAGCCGGGGACTAGCGGGTCAAGAGACCCAGTACTTC
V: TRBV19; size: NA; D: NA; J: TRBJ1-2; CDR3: CASSVQGAYGYTF; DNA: TGTGCCAGTAGTGTACAGGGAGCCTATGGCTACACCTTC
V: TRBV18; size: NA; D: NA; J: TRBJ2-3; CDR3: CASSPAQTSTDTQYF; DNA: TGTGCCAGCTCACCAGCGCAAACTAGCACAGATACGCAGTATTTT
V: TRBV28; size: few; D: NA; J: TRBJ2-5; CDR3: CASSRGTGTETQYF; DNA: TGTGCCAGCAGTCGAGGTACAGGGACAGAGACCCAGTACTTC
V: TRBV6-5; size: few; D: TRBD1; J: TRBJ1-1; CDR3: CASSTRGRGTEAFF; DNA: TGTGCCAGCAGTACCAGGGGGCGCGGGACTGAAGCTTTCTTT
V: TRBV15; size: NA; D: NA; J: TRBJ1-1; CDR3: CATSRAQGLGGTEAFF; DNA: TGTGCCACCAGCAGAGCTCAGGGGTTGGGTGGTACTGAAGCTTTCTTT
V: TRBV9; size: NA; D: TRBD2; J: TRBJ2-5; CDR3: CASSVGASGGEETQYF; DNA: TGTGCCAGCAGCGTAGGGGCTAGCGGGGGGGAAGAGACCCAGTACTTC
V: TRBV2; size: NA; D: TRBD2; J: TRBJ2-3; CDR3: CASRISGGMDTQYF; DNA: TGTGCCAGCAGAATTAGCGGGGGGATGGATACGCAGTATTTT
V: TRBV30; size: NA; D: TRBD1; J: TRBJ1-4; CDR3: CAWGQQGANEKLFF; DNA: TGTGCCTGGGGCCAACAGGGGGCAAATGAAAAACTGTTTTTT
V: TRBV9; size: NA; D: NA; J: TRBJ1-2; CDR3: CASSRTDYNYGYTF; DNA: TGTGCCAGCAGCAGGACGGACTATAACTATGGCTACACCTTC
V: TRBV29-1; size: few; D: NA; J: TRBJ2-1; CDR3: CSVPVGGADNEQFF; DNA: TGCAGCGTCCCCGTGGGGGGAGCGGACAATGAGCAGTTCTTC
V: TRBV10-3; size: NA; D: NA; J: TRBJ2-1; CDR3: CAISAQQSDNEQFF; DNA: TGTGCCATCAGTGCTCAACAGTCAGACAATGAGCAGTTCTTC
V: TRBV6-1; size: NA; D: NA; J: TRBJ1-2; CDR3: CASSPDSYGYTF; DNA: TGTGCCAGCAGTCCGGACAGCTATGGCTACACCTTC
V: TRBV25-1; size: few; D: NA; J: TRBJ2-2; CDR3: CASSIRNTGELFF; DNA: TGTGCCAGCAGTATCCGGAACACCGGGGAGCTGTTTTTT
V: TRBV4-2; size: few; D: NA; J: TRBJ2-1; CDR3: CASSQQDGEGGGVQFF; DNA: TGTGCCAGCAGCCAACAGGACGGTGAAGGAGGGGGCGTGCAGTTCTTC
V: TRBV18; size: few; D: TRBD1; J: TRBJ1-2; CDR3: CASSPQDRASYGYTF; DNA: TGTGCCAGCTCACCCCAGGACAGGGCCTCCTATGGCTACACCTTC
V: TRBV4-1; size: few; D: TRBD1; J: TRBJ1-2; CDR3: CASSPGTGDYGYTF; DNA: TGCGCCAGCAGCCCGGGGACAGGGGACTATGGCTACACCTTC
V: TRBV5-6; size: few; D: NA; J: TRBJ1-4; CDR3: CASGSGRQAEKLFF; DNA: TGTGCCAGCGGATCCGGGAGACAAGCGGAAAAACTGTTTTTT
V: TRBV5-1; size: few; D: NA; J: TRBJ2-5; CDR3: CASSLISGQETQYF; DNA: TGCGCCAGCAGCTTGATCAGCGGTCAAGAGACCCAGTACTTC
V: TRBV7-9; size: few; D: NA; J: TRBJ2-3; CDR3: CASSFSTDTQYF; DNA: TGTGCCAGCAGCTTTTCAACAGATACGCAGTATTTT
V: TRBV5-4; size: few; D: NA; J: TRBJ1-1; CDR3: CASSWGGGGGTEAFF; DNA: TGTGCCAGCAGCTGGGGCGGCGGGGGAGGCACTGAAGCTTTCTTT
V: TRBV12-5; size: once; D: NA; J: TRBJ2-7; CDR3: CASGLTRREQYF; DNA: TGTGCTAGTGGTTTGACTCGTCGCGAGCAGTACTTC
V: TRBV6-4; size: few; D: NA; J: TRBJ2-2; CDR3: CASSDLSRSGELFF; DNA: TGTGCCAGCAGTGACTTATCTAGATCCGGGGAGCTGTTTTTT
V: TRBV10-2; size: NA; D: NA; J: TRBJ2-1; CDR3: CAAPRTSSEQFF; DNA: TGCGCCGCACCCCGAACTAGCAGTGAGCAGTTCTTC
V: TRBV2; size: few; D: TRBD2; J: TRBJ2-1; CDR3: CASSAGGVNEQFF; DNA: TGTGCCAGCTCTGCGGGGGGGGTAAATGAGCAGTTCTTC
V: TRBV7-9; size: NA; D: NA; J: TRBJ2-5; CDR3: CASSLAGGRQETQYF; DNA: TGTGCCAGCAGCCTTGCCGGGGGTAGGCAAGAGACCCAGTACTTC
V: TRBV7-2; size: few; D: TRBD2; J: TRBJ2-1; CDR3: CASSPRPGGSYNEQFF; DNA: TGTGCCAGCAGCCCCAGGCCGGGGGGCTCCTACAATGAGCAGTTCTTC
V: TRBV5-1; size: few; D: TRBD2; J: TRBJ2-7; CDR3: CASSPPGLAGEQYF; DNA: TGCGCCAGCAGCCCACCTGGACTAGCGGGGGAGCAGTACTTC
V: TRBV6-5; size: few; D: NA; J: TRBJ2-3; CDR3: CASSAPGSTDTQYF; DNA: TGTGCCAGCAGCGCACCAGGGAGCACAGATACGCAGTATTTT
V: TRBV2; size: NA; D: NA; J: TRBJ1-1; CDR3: CASRRAENTEAFF; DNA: TGTGCCAGCAGGCGGGCGGAGAACACTGAAGCTTTCTTT
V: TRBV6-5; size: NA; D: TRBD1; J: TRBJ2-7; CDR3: CASKAGGARREQYF; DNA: TGTGCCAGCAAAGCAGGGGGCGCGAGGCGTGAGCAGTACTTC
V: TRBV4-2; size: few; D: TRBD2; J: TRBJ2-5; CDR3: CASSPGGSAGGQETQYF; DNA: TGTGCCAGCAGCCCGGGAGGATCAGCGGGGGGTCAGGAGACCCAGTACTTC
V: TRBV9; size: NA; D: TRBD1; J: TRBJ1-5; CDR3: CASSPTGGRNQPQHF; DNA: TGTGCCAGCAGCCCGACAGGGGGCCGGAATCAGCCCCAGCATTTT
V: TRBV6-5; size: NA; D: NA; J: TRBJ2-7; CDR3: CASSRGLTPAEQYF; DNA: TGTGCCAGCAGCCGGGGACTTACCCCTGCCGAGCAGTACTTC
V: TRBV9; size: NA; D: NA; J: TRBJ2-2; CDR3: CASSVGGSLGAGELFF; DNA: TGTGCCAGCAGCGTAGGCGGGTCTCTCGGGGCCGGGGAGCTGTTTTTT
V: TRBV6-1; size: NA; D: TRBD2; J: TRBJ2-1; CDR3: CASSERLAGTTEQFF; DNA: TGTGCCAGCAGTGAAAGACTAGCGGGGACTACGGAGCAGTTCTTC
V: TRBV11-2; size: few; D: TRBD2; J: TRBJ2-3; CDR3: CASSLHALAESTDTQYF; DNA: TGTGCCAGCAGCTTACACGCCCTAGCGGAGTCCACAGATACGCAGTATTTT
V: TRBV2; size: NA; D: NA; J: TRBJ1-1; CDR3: CASSTLQVSTEAFF; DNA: TGTGCCAGCAGTACTTTACAGGTTAGCACTGAAGCTTTCTTT
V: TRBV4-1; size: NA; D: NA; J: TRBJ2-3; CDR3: CASSRGKDTQYF; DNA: TGCGCCAGCAGCCGCGGAAAGGATACGCAGTATTTT
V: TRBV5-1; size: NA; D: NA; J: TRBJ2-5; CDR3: CASSLRNQGETQYF; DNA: TGCGCCAGCAGCTTGAGAAACCAGGGGGAGACCCAGTACTTC
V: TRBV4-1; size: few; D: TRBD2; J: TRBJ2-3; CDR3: CASSQEKRGGADTQYF; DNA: TGCGCCAGCAGCCAAGAAAAGCGGGGGGGCGCAGATACGCAGTATTTT
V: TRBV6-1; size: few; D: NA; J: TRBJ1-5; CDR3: CASSEAAGGGSNQPQHF; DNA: TGTGCCAGCAGTGAAGCGGCAGGAGGAGGTAGCAATCAGCCCCAGCATTTT
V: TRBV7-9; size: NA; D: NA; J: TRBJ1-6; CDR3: CASSLEANSPLHF; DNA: TGTGCCAGCAGCTTAGAAGCCAATTCACCCCTCCACTTT
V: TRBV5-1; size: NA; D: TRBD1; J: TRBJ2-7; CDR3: CASSEQGSYYEQYF; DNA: TGCGCCAGCAGCGAACAGGGGTCTTACTACGAGCAGTACTTC